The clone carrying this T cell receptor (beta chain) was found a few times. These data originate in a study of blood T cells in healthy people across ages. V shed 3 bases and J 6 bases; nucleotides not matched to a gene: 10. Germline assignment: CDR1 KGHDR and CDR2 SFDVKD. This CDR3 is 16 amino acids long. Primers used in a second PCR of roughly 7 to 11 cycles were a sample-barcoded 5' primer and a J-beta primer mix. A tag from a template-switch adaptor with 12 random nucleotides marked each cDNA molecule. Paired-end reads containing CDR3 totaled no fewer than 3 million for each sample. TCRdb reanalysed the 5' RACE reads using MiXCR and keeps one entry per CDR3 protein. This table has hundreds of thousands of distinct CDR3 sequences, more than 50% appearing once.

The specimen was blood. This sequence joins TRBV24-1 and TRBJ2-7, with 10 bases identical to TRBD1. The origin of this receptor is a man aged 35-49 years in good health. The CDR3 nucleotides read TGTGCCACCAGTGATCCCCGACAGGGGGCGAGGGCCGAGCAGTACTTC. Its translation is CATSDPRQGARAEQYF.